The sample holds many counts of the clone carrying this T cell receptor beta chain. Every patient was node-negative on CT and PET/CT and lacked prior chemotherapy, radiotherapy or other malignancies. The data derive from a study of prognosis after radiotherapy for stage I lung cancer. Germline values: CDR1 SEHNR, CDR2 FQNEAQ (reference sequence). V was clipped by 5 bases and J by 5 bases; unmatched bases: 4. The CDR3 runs 14 residues. Two-round multiplex PCR, the amplification method, yielded TCR beta CDR3 from genomic DNA. Round one of PCR was performed, and it used primers specific to each TRBV and TRBJ gene. TCRdb reanalysed the multiplex PCR reads using MiXCR and keeps one entry per CDR3 protein. The sample contains roughly 14,000 distinct CDR3 sequences, around a third of which appear only once.

The sequence was collected from a donor aged 50 or older with non-small cell lung cancer. The sample was PBMCs, taken before or after stereotactic body radiation therapy (not recorded which). This chain uses TRBV7-9 with TRBJ2-7; 12 bases map to TRBD1. CDR3 nucleotides: TGTGCCAGCAGCGAGGGACAGGGGGCCGACGAGCAGTACTTC. Amino acid sequence: CASSEGQGADEQYF. Supplemented by reference TRBV7-9 and TRBJ2-7, the full variable domain reads DTGVSQNPRHKITKRGQNVTFRCDPISEHNRLYWYRQTLGQGPEFLTYFQNEAQLEKSRLLSDRFSAERPKGSFSTLEIQRTEQGDSAMYLCASSEGQGADEQYFGPGTRLTVT.